Listed below are T cell receptor beta chains from one sample, sequenced in a study of regulatory T cells in long-lasting Graves disease. Using its own MiXCR run on the multiplex PCR reads, TCRdb lists one record per CDR3 protein. The sample has around 510,000 distinct CDR3 sequences, less than 25% seen once; the top ten hold 7.8%. Source: peripheral blood mononuclear cells (PBMCs), taken when the disease was refractory, from a patient treated with antithyroid drugs. These receptors were collected from a female donor with Graves disease. Each CDR3 is given with its conserved first and last residue. The D gene is left open where the match is weak. Not every row has a clone size; where given, it reads once, few, many or a size class.

TRBV5-8	few	12	TRBJ2-5	NA	TGTGCCAGCAGCTTGTACAGGGAGACCCAGTACTTC	CASSLYRETQYF
TRBV6-1	NA	17	TRBJ2-7	NA	TGTGCCAGCTCAAAACTTGGGACGGGGCGGGTGTCCTACGAGCAGTACTTC	CASSKLGTGRVSYEQYF
TRBV27	once	14	TRBJ2-7	NA	TGTGCCAGCAGTTTTGGGCCGCCCTGGGAGCAACAGTACTTC	CASSFGPPWEQQYF
TRBV29-1	NA	13	TRBJ2-7	TRBD1	TGCAGCGTCACGGACAGGTTGACCTACGAGCAGTACTTC	CSVTDRLTYEQYF
TRBV11-1	NA	16	TRBJ2-1	NA	TGTGCCAGCAGCTCGAGCCGCCGTGGGCTGGACAATGAGCAGTTCTTC	CASSSSRRGLDNEQFF
TRBV6-2/TRBV6-3	NA	14	TRBJ2-1	NA	TGTGCCAGCAGTCTACGACTAGTAAACAATGAGCAGTTCTTC	CASSLRLVNNEQFF
TRBV7-2	few	18	TRBJ1-6	NA	TGTGCCAGCAGTCGATTCGGGACCTCGAGCTCCTATAATTCACCCCTCCACTTT	CASSRFGTSSSYNSPLHF
TRBV10-3	many	15	TRBJ2-7	NA	TGTGCCATCAGTGCCGAGGGACCCCAAACGGGCGAGCAGTACTTC	CAISAEGPQTGEQYF
TRBV20-1	NA	16	TRBJ2-7	NA	TGCAGTGCTACCCGGGCTAGCGATGGTTGGCCCTACGAGCAGTACTTC	CSATRASDGWPYEQYF
TRBV27	few	16	TRBJ1-2	NA	TGTGCCAGCAGACCGCCCCGAACCGTCGGCAAGTATGGCTACACCTTC	CASRPPRTVGKYGYTF
TRBV3-1	few	16	TRBJ2-7	TRBD1	TGTGCCAGCAGCCACCTAAGACAGGGGAGTTTCTACGAGCAGTACTTC	CASSHLRQGSFYEQYF
TRBV11-2	many	13	TRBJ2-7	NA	TGTGCCAGCAGCTTAGCTGATGTGGAGGAGCAGTACTTC	CASSLADVEEQYF
TRBV6-1	few	14	TRBJ2-5	NA	TGTGCCAGCAGTGAAGATGGAGACCAAGAGACCCAGTACTTC	CASSEDGDQETQYF
TRBV5-1	few	14	TRBJ2-7	NA	TGCGCCAGCAGCCTAGGACAAGGGTCGGACGAGCAGTACTTC	CASSLGQGSDEQYF
TRBV29-1	NA	16	TRBJ1-3	NA	TGCAGCGTTGTCCCCAGCCTGGACTCCTTCGGAAACACCATATATTTT	CSVVPSLDSFGNTIYF
TRBV12-3/TRBV12-4	NA	15	TRBJ1-2	NA	TGTGCCAGCAGTCTTACCCTACAGGAAATGAAAGGCTACACCTTC	CASSLTLQEMKGYTF
TRBV15	many	16	TRBJ2-5	TRBD1	TGTGCCACCAGCAAAAGGACAGGGGGTTATGGAGAGACCCAGTACTTC	CATSKRTGGYGETQYF
TRBV19	NA	15	TRBJ1-1	NA	TGTGCCAGTGACCCGACCGGGATTTTGAACACTGAAGCTTTCTTT	CASDPTGILNTEAFF
TRBV29-1	NA	10	TRBJ1-1	NA	TGCAGCGCTGGAACAGGGAGGCCTTTCTTT	CSAGTGRPFF
TRBV6-9	NA	16	TRBJ2-2	NA	TGTGCCAGCAGTTACCCCTCTGATACTAGTTCCGGGGAGCTGTTTTTT	CASSYPSDTSSGELFF
TRBV6-9	NA	16	TRBJ2-7	TRBD1	TGTGCCAGCAGTTACCCGGGACAGTGGACCCTCTACGAGCAGTACTTC	CASSYPGQWTLYEQYF
TRBV7-9	many	17	TRBJ2-5	TRBD2	TGTGCCAGCAGCCCCCGGACTAGCGGGAGGGCCGTGGAGACCCAGTACTTC	CASSPRTSGRAVETQYF
TRBV30	NA	13	TRBJ1-2	NA	TGTGCCTGGAGTGTTTTTGGAGAGGATGGCTACACCTTC	CAWSVFGEDGYTF
TRBV2	many	15	TRBJ1-1	NA	TGTGCCAGCAGCCGAACGACAGTATTGAACACTGAAGCTTTCTTT	CASSRTTVLNTEAFF
TRBV19	few	15	TRBJ2-2	NA	TGTGCCAGTAGTATCACCGGGACCAGGATCGGGGAGCTGTTTTTT	CASSITGTRIGELFF
TRBV3-1	many	14	TRBJ2-7	TRBD1	TGTGCCAGCAGCCTAGGGACAGGGCACAGCGAGCAGTACTTC	CASSLGTGHSEQYF
TRBV7-8	many	18	TRBJ1-1	NA	TGTGCCAGCAGCTCAAGCCGGTCGGGGGTATTCATGAACACTGAAGCTTTCTTT	CASSSSRSGVFMNTEAFF
TRBV7-9	many	14	TRBJ2-5	NA	TGTGCCAGCAGCCGCCCGGGACCCACGGGGACCCAGTACTTC	CASSRPGPTGTQYF
TRBV12-3/TRBV12-4	many	13	TRBJ1-4	NA	TGTGCCAGCAGTTTGGAAGGATTCAGGTGGCTGTTTTTT	CASSLEGFRWLFF
TRBV7-9	few	14	TRBJ1-5	TRBD1	TGTGCCAGCAGTTCCGGGACAGGTAATCAGCCCCAGCATTTT	CASSSGTGNQPQHF
TRBV6-1	NA	13	TRBJ2-7	NA	TGTGCCAGCAGCGCAGGGTATAGCTACGAGCAGTACTTC	CASSAGYSYEQYF
TRBV19	NA	17	TRBJ2-7	TRBD2	TGTGCCAGTAGTTCCCCCCGGGGACTAGCGGGCTCCTACGAGCAGTACTTC	CASSSPRGLAGSYEQYF
TRBV6-1	many	12	TRBJ1-1	NA	TGTGCCAGCAGTGTATTTGGTCCTGAAGCTTTCTTT	CASSVFGPEAFF
TRBV10-3	NA	16	TRBJ2-1	TRBD2	TGTGCCATCAGTGAGGACCTAGCGGGAGGAGGCAATGAGCAGTTCTTC	CAISEDLAGGGNEQFF
TRBV6-1	NA	12	TRBJ2-2	NA	TGTGCCACCCGGGAATCCACCGGGGAGCTGTTTTTT	CATRESTGELFF
TRBV6-5	NA	15	TRBJ2-2	NA	TGTGCCAGCAGTTGGTGGAGTGCCGGCACCGGGGAGCTGTTTTTT	CASSWWSAGTGELFF
TRBV12-3/TRBV12-4	many	14	TRBJ1-5	NA	TGTGCCAGCAGTATACTAGAGAGCAATCAGCCCCAGCATTTT	CASSILESNQPQHF
TRBV28	many	18	TRBJ1-4	NA	TGTGCCAGCAGGGGACGGAGGGGACGAAAACAAACTAATGAAAAACTGTTTTTT	CASRGRRGRKQTNEKLFF
TRBV5-1	NA	13	TRBJ1-2	TRBD1	TGCGCCAGCAGCGCCGGACAGGAAAATGGCTACACCTTC	CASSAGQENGYTF
TRBV24-1	NA	14	TRBJ1-1	NA	TGTGCCACCAGTGAGGGGACCGGTAACACTGAAGCTTTCTTT	CATSEGTGNTEAFF
TRBV10-3	few	14	TRBJ1-2	TRBD1	TGTGCCATCAGTGAGGAACCGGGACAGGGGGTCTACACCTTC	CAISEEPGQGVYTF
TRBV10-3	many	13	TRBJ1-1	NA	TGTGCCATCAGTGAGACAGGGAACACTGAAGCTTTCTTT	CAISETGNTEAFF
TRBV19	few	14	TRBJ1-2	NA	TGTGCCAGTAGTTTCGACACGAGAGATATAATGAGGACCTTC	CASSFDTRDIMRTF
TRBV5-5	NA	16	TRBJ2-5	TRBD2	TGTGCCAGCTCTCTTTATTCGGGAGGGCCGGGGGAGACCCAGTACTTC	CASSLYSGGPGETQYF
TRBV7-9	many	16	TRBJ1-4	NA	TGTGCCAGCAGCTTAGCCGGGACGGTGGGGTCAGAAAAACTGTTTTTT	CASSLAGTVGSEKLFF
TRBV30	few	12	TRBJ2-7	NA	TGTGCCTGGAGTCACGGCAATATAGAGCAGTACTTC	CAWSHGNIEQYF